What follows are 30 T cell receptor beta chains derived from one specimen sequenced in a study of T-cell reconstitution after alpha-beta-depleted transplantation in children. A library of TCRbeta sequences, prepared with unique molecular identifiers, was generated. TCRdb analysed the PCR reads with MiXCR anew, one entry per CDR3 protein. The sample has about 510,000 distinct CDR3 sequences, roughly 11% seen once. The material sequenced was PBMCs, mostly from graft donor cells, taken 180 days after TCRalphabeta/CD19-depleted stem cell transplant. The source is a female patient aged 2-9 years who had a stem cell transplant for aplastic anemia, so the T cells may come from the graft donor.

This chain links TRBV28 with TRBJ1-4, with D tentatively TRBD1 (5 bases). The germline V gene encodes CDR1 MDHEN and CDR2 SYDVKM. Trimming took 6 bases from V and 4 from J, leaving 21 bases between them. This CDR3 is 17 amino acids long. The CDR3 loop is CASRSPPPGRNNEKLFF. The CDR3 region has the DNA TGTGCCAGCAGATCCCCCCCACCGGGACGTAATAATGAAAAACTGTTTTTT.

This clonotype was seen a few times. This rearrangement joins TRBV4-2 to TRBJ2-7, with 11 bases aligning to TRBD1. V was clipped by 2 bases and J by 3 bases; unmatched bases: 6. This CDR3 is built from 16 residues. CDR1 is LGHNA, CDR2 YNFKEQ, per germline. The CDR3 DNA sequence: TGTGCCAGCAGCCAACACCCGGGACAGGGGGACTACGAGCAGTACTTC. It is translated as CASSQHPGQGDYEQYF.

This clonotype appeared many times. The CDR3 region is CSVAGGARDEAFF. The DNA for the CDR3 is TGCAGCGTCGCCGGGGGGGCCAGGGATGAAGCTTTCTTT. This chain uses TRBV29-1 with TRBJ1-1; perhaps TRBD1 as D (6 bases). Trimming pared 6 bases from V and 7 bases from J, leaving 18 bases between. The CDR3 sequence is 13 residues long. Germline CDR1 reads SQVTM; CDR2 reads ANQGSEA.

V is TRBV7-2 and J is TRBJ2-7; 11 bases agree with TRBD1. There are 18 residues in the CDR3. Germline lookup yields CDR1 SGHTA and CDR2 FQGNSA. The ends lost 0 bases at V and 4 bases at J; junction bases unmatched: 11. This CDR3 reads CASSLAPLTGQGAYEQYF. For the CDR3, the DNA is TGTGCCAGCAGCTTAGCCCCCCTCACCGGACAGGGGGCGTACGAGCAGTACTTC.

In this sample, this clonotype turned up a few times. The chain joins TRBV18 to TRBJ2-7, with D possibly matching TRBD1 (6 bases). Germline CDR1 and CDR2: KGHSH and LQKENI. V lost 3 bases and J lost 4, with 10 bases in between. The CDR3 is made up of 13 amino acids. The CDR3 DNA reads TGTGCCAGCTCACCGCAGGGGCCTTACGAGCAGTACTTC. Translated, it gives CASSPQGPYEQYF.

The table lists this clonotype with a few counts. The genes are TRBV6-5 and TRBJ2-3; no reliable D call. The CDR3 runs 15 residues. Looked up from germline, CDR1 is MNHEY and CDR2 is SVGAGI. Trimming removed 0 bases at V and 0 bases at J, with 7 bases between. CDR3: CASSYSTRSTDTQYF. The CDR3 DNA reads TGTGCCAGCAGTTACTCGACTCGGAGCACAGATACGCAGTATTTT.

This clonotype was found a few times. The V and J genes are TRBV3-1 and TRBJ2-7; 7 bases fit TRBD2. J lost 7 bases, V lost 3 bases, and 12 bases had no gene match. The germline gives CDR1 LGHDT, CDR2 YNNKEL (reference sequence). The CDR3 contains 15 residues. CDR3 bases: TGTGCCAGCAGCCAGGGGGGGACTCGCTTTAGTGAGCAGTACTTC. This translates into CASSQGGTRFSEQYF.

This clonotype occurred a few times. The rearrangement uses TRBV24-1 and TRBJ2-3; D may correspond to TRBD1 or TRBD2 (6 bases each). The V gene's germline CDR1 is KGHDR and CDR2 SFDVKD. Trimming shortened V by 10 bases and J by 9 bases, and 16 bases separated the two germline ends. This CDR3 is built from 12 residues. Written as DNA, the CDR3 is TGTGCCACAGGGGGGCCTGGAGGGACGCAGTATTTT. Translating gives CATGGPGGTQYF.

This clonotype was counted only a few times. CDR3 sequence: CASSSPWTGDYEQYF. The CDR3 DNA is TGTGCCAGCAGCTCTCCCTGGACAGGGGACTACGAGCAGTACTTC. The chain links TRBV12-3 or TRBV12-4 to TRBJ2-7; TRBD1 aligns across 9 bases. The junction had 9 bases not matched to a gene; V was cut back by 6 bases and J by 3 bases. This CDR3 spans 15 amino acids.

V and J are TRBV9 and TRBJ1-3, with D hard to call. Looked up from germline, CDR1 is SGDLS and CDR2 is YYNGEE. The V end lost 1 base, the J end lost 8 bases, and 16 bases lay between the germline ends. CDR3 length: 15 amino acids. CDR3 protein: CASSVRSDRGDTIYF. CDR3 in DNA: TGTGCCAGCAGCGTAAGGTCGGACCGTGGGGACACCATATATTTT.

The rearrangement links TRBV28 to TRBJ2-7; 8 bases line up with TRBD1. V lost 5 bases to trimming and J lost 3 bases; unmatched junction nucleotides: 6. The germline gives CDR1 MDHEN, CDR2 SYDVKM. The CDR3 has 14 amino acids. The CDR3 is CASSRRDRLYEQYF. In DNA, the CDR3 is TGTGCCAGCAGTCGACGGGACAGGCTCTACGAGCAGTACTTC.

This clonotype was seen repeatedly, ten times or more. V usage is TRBV12-3 or TRBV12-4 and J usage is TRBJ2-7; perhaps TRBD1 as D (5 bases). V dropped 3 bases and J dropped 2 bases, with 11 bases sitting between them. There are 14 residues in the CDR3. This CDR3 is CASSLGRGPYEQYV. The CDR3 DNA reads TGTGCCAGCAGTTTGGGGCGAGGCCCCTACGAGCAGTACGTC.

This clonotype came up a few times. V usage is TRBV19 and J usage is TRBJ1-1, with D hard to call. The CDR3 totals 15 residues. The V end was cut by 1 base, the J end by 0 bases, with 9 bases between. The germline V gene has CDR1 LNHDA and CDR2 SQIVND (reference sequence). The CDR3: CASSIGRTVNTEAFF. The CDR3, as DNA: TGTGCCAGTAGTATAGGGAGGACGGTGAACACTGAAGCTTTCTTT.

Worth noting for this clonotype: Germline is not matched at one junction end, which may reflect a read error. The gene calls are TRBV6-2 or TRBV6-3 and TRBJ2-3; 13 bases agree with TRBD2. Looked up from germline, CDR1 is MNHEY and CDR2 is SVGEGT. The CDR3 runs to 13 residues. The CDR3 bases are TGTGCCAGCAGTTCCTCCGGGACTAGCGGGGATATTTTT. Its translation is CASSSSGTSGDIF.

The V and J genes are TRBV20-1 and TRBJ1-2, with a tentative D call TRBD1 (5 bases). Germline V gene lookup returns CDR1 DFQATT and CDR2 SNEGSKA (reference sequence). V lost 6 bases and J lost 1, with 18 bases in between. This CDR3 is 15 amino acids long. The CDR3 loop reads CSATRAGWNNYGYTF. The DNA for the CDR3 is TGCAGTGCAACCAGGGCAGGGTGGAATAACTATGGCTACACCTTC.

The rearrangement links TRBV3-1 to TRBJ2-1; 11 bases fit TRBD2. Per the germline V gene, CDR1 is LGHDT and CDR2 is YNNKEL (reference sequence). After removal of 0 bases from V and 3 bases from J, the junction contained 4 bases not matched to a gene. This CDR3 has 17 amino acids. CDR3 nucleotide sequence: TGTGCCAGCAGCCAAGATTCCGGGACTAGCGGCTACAATGAGCAGTTCTTC. Translation gives CASSQDSGTSGYNEQFF.

The rearrangement joins TRBV5-1 to TRBJ2-1; 9 bases fit TRBD1. V dropped 4 bases and J dropped 9; count of bases not matched to a gene: 8. CDR1 and CDR2 from the germline V gene are SGHRS and YFSETQ. The CDR3 extends over 14 amino acids. Here the CDR3 reads CASSSTGQGSEQFF. CDR3 in DNA: TGCGCCAGCAGCAGCACGGGACAGGGAAGTGAGCAGTTCTTC.

The rearrangement joins TRBV9 to TRBJ2-5, with TRBD2 as a possible D gene (5 bases). CDR3 length equals 15 residues. Germline V gene data show CDR1 as SGDLS and CDR2 as YYNGEE. The V gene lost 0 bases and the J gene lost 5 bases, with 14 bases spanning the gap. The CDR3 bases are TGTGCCAGCAGCGTAGTTGCGGGTTTCTGGGAGACCCAGTACTTC. Its translation is CASSVVAGFWETQYF.

The chain carries TRBV7-2 and TRBJ2-1; D not resolved. The CDR3 extends over 12 amino acids. The germline gives CDR1 SGHTA, CDR2 FQGNSA. Trimming shortened V by 5 bases and J by 14 bases, and 16 bases separated the two germline ends. The CDR3 DNA sequence: TGTGCCAGCAGCCCGCACGGGCCCCCGGAGTTCTTC. The encoded protein is CASSPHGPPEFF.

This clonotype was observed a few times. This rearrangement joins TRBV13 to TRBJ2-5; no definite D call. This CDR3 has 15 residues. Germline loops: CDR1 PRHDT, CDR2 FYEKMQ (reference sequence). The V gene lost 6 bases and the J gene lost 7 bases, with 21 bases spanning the gap. CDR3 DNA sequence: TGTGCCAGCAGGTTTTCCCCTGGACCCATCGGGACCCAGTACTTC. This codes for CASRFSPGPIGTQYF.

This clonotype was seen a handful of times. The chain carries TRBV24-1 and TRBJ2-7; 9 bases line up with TRBD2. This CDR3 has 13 residues. V gave up 1 base and J gave up 6 bases; unmatched junction bases: 0. Per germline, CDR1 KGHDR and CDR2 SFDVKD. CDR3: CATSDFSGSEQYF. CDR3 nucleotides: TGTGCCACCAGTGATTTTAGCGGGAGCGAGCAGTACTTC.

This clonotype occurred a few times. This chain joins TRBV5-1 and TRBJ2-7; 11 bases align to TRBD2. The ends lost 4 bases at V and 2 bases at J; junction bases unmatched: 5. Germline-derived CDR1 and CDR2 are SGHRS and YFSETQ. The CDR3 has 15 amino acids. The CDR3 nucleotides read TGCGCCAGCAGCCCCGGGACTAGCGGTCCCTACGAGCAGTACTTC. Protein product: CASSPGTSGPYEQYF.

This chain connects TRBV2 to TRBJ1-5; D is ambiguous. Trimming left V 6 bases short and J 7 bases short, with 16 bases between. Germline loops: CDR1 SNHLY, CDR2 FYNNEI. The length of the CDR3 is 14 residues. CDR3 protein: CASRKREGWQPQHF. The CDR3 DNA reads TGTGCCAGCAGAAAGAGGGAGGGATGGCAGCCCCAGCATTTT.

This rearrangement joins TRBV20-1 to TRBJ2-1; 11 nucleotides agree with TRBD2. The CDR3 is 14 residues long. With 3 bases clipped from V and 4 bases from J, the junction kept 2 bases outside the gene matches. Germline CDR1 is DFQATT and CDR2 is SNEGSKA (reference sequence). The CDR3 spells CSARTSGIYNEQFF. As DNA, the CDR3 is TGCAGTGCTAGGACTAGCGGGATATACAATGAGCAGTTCTTC.

This clonotype turned up a few times. The chain is built from TRBV6-1 and TRBJ1-4; D is perhaps TRBD1 (6 bases). The V end was cut by 5 bases, the J end by 10 bases, with 17 bases between. The CDR3 spans 14 residues. Germline V lookup: CDR1 MNHNS, CDR2 SASEGT. CDR3 region: CASSYRGGGTKLFF. CDR3 in DNA: TGTGCCAGCAGTTATAGGGGGGGCGGGACAAAACTGTTTTTT.

This clonotype was detected a few times. V usage is TRBV3-1 and J usage is TRBJ2-5, with D possibly matching TRBD1 (6 bases). V lost 2 bases and J lost 2, with 12 bases in between. The germline V gene encodes CDR1 LGHDT and CDR2 YNNKEL (reference sequence). The CDR3 sequence is 15 residues long. This CDR3 is CASSQKTGSQETQYF. The CDR3 DNA follows: TGTGCCAGCAGCCAAAAAACAGGGTCACAAGAGACCCAGTACTTC.

This clonotype was counted a few times. CDR3 loop: CASSLALGGFIETQYF. The CDR3 DNA reads as TGTGCCAGCAGCTTAGCTCTGGGGGGGTTTATAGAGACCCAGTACTTC. The genes are TRBV7-2 and TRBJ2-5; 7 nucleotides agree with TRBD2. The CDR3 has 16 amino acids. Germline V CDR1 and CDR2: SGHTA, FQGNSA. V shed 0 bases, J shed 4 bases, and the junction held 8 bases outside the gene matches.

The J gene is TRBJ1-2, the V gene TRBV27; 9 bases are shared with TRBD1. This CDR3 spans 17 amino acids. Germline CDR1 and CDR2: MNHEY and SMNVEV (reference sequence). Trimming removed 5 bases from V and 4 bases from J; junction bases left unmatched: 14. The CDR3 spells CASSPGVTGGAGYGYTF. CDR3 nucleotides: TGTGCCAGCAGTCCCGGGGTAACAGGGGGCGCCGGCTATGGCTACACCTTC.

There are a few counts of this clonotype. J is TRBJ2-4 and V is TRBV4-3; D is possibly TRBD1 or TRBD2 (5 bases each). Trimming shortened V by 1 base and J by 5 bases, and 12 bases separated the two germline ends. CDR3 size: 15 residues. Germline CDR1 LGHNA, CDR2 YSLEER. The CDR3 loop reads CASSQVLRGENIQYF. For the CDR3, the DNA is TGCGCCAGCAGCCAAGTTTTGAGAGGGGAAAACATTCAGTACTTC.

V gene TRBV18 combines with J gene TRBJ2-3; possible D gene TRBD2, 5 bases. V shed 2 bases and J shed 1 base, with 7 bases lying between them. Germline V gene sequence: CDR1 KGHSH, CDR2 LQKENI. The CDR3 consists of 14 residues. CDR3 DNA: TGTGCCAGCTCACCAACTAGTCGCACAGATACGCAGTATTTT. It translates to CASSPTSRTDTQYF.